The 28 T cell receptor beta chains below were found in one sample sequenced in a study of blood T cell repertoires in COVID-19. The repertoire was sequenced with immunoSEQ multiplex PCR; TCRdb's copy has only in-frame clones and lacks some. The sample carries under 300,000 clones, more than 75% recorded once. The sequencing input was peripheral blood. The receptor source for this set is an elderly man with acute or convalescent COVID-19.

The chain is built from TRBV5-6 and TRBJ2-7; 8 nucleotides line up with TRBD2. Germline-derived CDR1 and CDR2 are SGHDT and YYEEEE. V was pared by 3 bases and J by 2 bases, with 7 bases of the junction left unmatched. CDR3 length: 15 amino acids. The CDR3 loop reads CASSSAPGLAYEQYF. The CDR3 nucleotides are TGTGCCAGCAGCTCAGCCCCGGGACTAGCCTACGAGCAGTACTTC.

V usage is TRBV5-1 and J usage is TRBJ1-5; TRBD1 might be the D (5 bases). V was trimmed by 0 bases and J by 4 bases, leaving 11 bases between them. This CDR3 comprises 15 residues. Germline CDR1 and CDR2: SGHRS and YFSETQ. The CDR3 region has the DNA TGCGCCAGCAGCTTGGAGCCAGGACAAAATCAGCCCCAGCATTTT. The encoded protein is CASSLEPGQNQPQHF.

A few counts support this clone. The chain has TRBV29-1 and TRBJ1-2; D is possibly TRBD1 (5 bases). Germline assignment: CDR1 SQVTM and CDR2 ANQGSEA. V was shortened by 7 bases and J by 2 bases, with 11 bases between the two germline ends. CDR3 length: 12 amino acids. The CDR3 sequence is CSGRGSNYGYTF. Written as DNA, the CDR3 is TGCAGCGGGAGGGGATCAAACTATGGCTACACCTTC.

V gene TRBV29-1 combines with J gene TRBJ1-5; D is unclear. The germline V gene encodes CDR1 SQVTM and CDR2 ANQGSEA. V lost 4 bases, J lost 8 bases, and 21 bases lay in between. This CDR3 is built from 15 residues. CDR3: CSVGSGERDGKPQHF. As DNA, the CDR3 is TGCAGCGTTGGGTCGGGCGAGAGGGATGGAAAGCCCCAGCATTTT.

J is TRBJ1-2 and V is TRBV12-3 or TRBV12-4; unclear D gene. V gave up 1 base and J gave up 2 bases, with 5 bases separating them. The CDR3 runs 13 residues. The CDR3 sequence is CASSLGGNYGYTF. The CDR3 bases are TGTGCCAGCAGTTTAGGCGGGAACTATGGCTACACCTTC.

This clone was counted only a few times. The DNA of the CDR3 is TGTGCCAGCAGCTGGACAGGGGGCGGGAACACTGAAGCTTTCTTT. Protein product: CASSWTGGGNTEAFF. The chain is built from TRBV11-2 and TRBJ1-1, with 11 bases aligning to TRBD1. The germline V gene encodes CDR1 SGHAT and CDR2 FQNNGV. CDR3 size: 15 residues. The junction had 2 bases not matched to a gene; V was cut back by 4 bases and J by 1 base.

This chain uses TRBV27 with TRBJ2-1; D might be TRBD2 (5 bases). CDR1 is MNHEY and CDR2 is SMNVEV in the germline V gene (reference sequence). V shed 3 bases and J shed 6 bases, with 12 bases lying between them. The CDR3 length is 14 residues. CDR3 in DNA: TGTGCCAGCAGTTTCGAACTAGTAGGCAATGAGCAGTTCTTC. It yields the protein CASSFELVGNEQFF.

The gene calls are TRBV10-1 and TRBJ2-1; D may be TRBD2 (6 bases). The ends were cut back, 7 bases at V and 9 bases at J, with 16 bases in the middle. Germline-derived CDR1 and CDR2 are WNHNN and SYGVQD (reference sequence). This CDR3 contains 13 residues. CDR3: CASNPSREVEQFF. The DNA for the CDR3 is TGCGCCAGCAACCCCTCTAGGGAGGTTGAGCAGTTCTTC.

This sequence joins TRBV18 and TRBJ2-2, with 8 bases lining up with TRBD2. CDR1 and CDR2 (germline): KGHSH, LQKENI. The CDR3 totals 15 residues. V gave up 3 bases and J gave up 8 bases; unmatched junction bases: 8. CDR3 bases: TGTGCCAGCTCACCGAGACTAGCGACCACTGGGGAGCTGTTTTTT. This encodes CASSPRLATTGELFF.

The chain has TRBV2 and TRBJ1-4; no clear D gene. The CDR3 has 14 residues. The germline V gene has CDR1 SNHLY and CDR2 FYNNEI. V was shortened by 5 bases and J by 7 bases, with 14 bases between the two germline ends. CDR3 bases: TGTGCCAGCAGTCTGGACGGGAAGGCTGAAAAACTGTTTTTT. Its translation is CASSLDGKAEKLFF.

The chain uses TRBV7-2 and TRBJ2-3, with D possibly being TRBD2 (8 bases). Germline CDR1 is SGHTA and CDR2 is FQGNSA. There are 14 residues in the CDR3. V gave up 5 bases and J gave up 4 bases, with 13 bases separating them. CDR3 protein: CASSRGGTADTQYF. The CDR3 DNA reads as TGTGCCAGCAGCCGCGGGGGGACAGCAGATACGCAGTATTTT.

The CDR3 nucleotides are TGCGCCAGCAGCTTGGGTTGGTCGACAGAGAACTATGGCTACACCTTC. It yields the protein CASSLGWSTENYGYTF. The chain combines TRBV5-1 with TRBJ1-2; tentatively, D is TRBD1 (5 bases). The CDR3 length is 16 residues. The germline gives CDR1 SGHRS, CDR2 YFSETQ. The V gene lost 0 bases and the J gene lost 2 bases, with 14 bases spanning the gap.

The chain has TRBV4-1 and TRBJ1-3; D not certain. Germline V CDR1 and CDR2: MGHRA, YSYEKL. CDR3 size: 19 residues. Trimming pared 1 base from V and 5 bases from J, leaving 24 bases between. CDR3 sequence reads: CASSQAFSKPGAFRNTIYF. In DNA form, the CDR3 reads TGCGCCAGCAGCCAAGCCTTTAGTAAACCCGGAGCTTTTCGAAACACCATATATTTT.

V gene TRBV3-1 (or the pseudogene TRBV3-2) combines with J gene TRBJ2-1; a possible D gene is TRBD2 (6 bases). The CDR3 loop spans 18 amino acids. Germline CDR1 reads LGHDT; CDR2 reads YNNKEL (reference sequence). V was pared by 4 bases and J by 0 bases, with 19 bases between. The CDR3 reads CASSLSWGAGYSYNEQFF. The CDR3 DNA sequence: TGTGCCAGCAGCCTGTCTTGGGGAGCGGGTTACTCCTACAATGAGCAGTTCTTC.

CDR3 in amino acids: CARSSDRLRGNTEAFF. CDR3 DNA: TGTGCCAGAAGCTCAGATCGCCTCAGAGGGAACACTGAAGCTTTCTTT. The chain links TRBV5-3 to TRBJ1-1; D call uncertain. TRBV5-3 is an ORF for which the function is uncertain. V was shortened by 3 bases and J by 1 base, with 16 bases between the two germline ends. CDR3 length: 16 residues.

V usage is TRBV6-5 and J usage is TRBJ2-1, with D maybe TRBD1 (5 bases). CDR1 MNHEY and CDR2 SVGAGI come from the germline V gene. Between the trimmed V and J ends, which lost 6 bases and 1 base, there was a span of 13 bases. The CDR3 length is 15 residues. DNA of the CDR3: TGTGCCAGCAGGGCCCTGGGGCGGTCCTACAATGAGCAGTTCTTC. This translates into CASRALGRSYNEQFF.

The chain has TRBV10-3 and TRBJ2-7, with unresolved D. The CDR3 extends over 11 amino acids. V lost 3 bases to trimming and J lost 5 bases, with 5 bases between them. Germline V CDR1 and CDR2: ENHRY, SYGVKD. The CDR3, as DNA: TGTGCCATCAGTGAATTCGACGAGCAGTACTTC. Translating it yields CAISEFDEQYF.

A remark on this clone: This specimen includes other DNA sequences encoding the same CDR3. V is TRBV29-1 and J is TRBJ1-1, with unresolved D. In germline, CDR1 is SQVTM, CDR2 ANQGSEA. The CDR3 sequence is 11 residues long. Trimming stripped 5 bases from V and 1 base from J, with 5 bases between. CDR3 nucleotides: TGCAGCGTTAGAGGGAACACTGAAGCTTTCTTT. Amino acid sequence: CSVRGNTEAFF.

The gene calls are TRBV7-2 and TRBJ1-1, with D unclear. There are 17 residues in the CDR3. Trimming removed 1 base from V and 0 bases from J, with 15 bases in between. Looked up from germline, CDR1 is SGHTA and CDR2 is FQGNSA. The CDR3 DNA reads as TGTGCCAGCAGCTTAGGATTTTCCGGACTCCTGAACACTGAAGCTTTCTTT. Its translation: CASSLGFSGLLNTEAFF.

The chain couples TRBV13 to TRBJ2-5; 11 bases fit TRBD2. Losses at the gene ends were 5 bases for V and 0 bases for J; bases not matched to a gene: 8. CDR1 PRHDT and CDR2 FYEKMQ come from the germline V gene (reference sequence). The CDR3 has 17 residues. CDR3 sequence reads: CASSPGPGLADQETQYF. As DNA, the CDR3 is TGTGCCAGCAGCCCAGGACCGGGACTAGCGGACCAAGAGACCCAGTACTTC.

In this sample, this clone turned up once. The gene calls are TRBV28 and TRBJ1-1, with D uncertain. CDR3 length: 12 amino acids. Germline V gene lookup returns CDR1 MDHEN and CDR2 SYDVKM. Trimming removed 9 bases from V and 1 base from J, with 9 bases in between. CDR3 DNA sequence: TGTGCCAGTTTGGCGGCGAACACTGAAGCTTTCTTT. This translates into CASLAANTEAFF.

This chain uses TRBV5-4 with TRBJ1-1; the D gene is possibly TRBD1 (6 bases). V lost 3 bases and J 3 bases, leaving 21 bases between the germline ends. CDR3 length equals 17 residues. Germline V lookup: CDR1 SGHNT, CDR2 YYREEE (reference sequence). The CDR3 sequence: CASSYLSGIGGDTEAFF. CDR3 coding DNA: TGTGCCAGCAGCTACCTAAGTGGGATAGGGGGTGACACTGAAGCTTTCTTT.

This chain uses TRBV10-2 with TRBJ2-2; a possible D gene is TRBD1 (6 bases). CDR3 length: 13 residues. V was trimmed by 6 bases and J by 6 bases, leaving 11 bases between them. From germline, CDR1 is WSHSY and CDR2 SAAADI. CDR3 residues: CASRPGGPGELFF. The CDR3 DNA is TGCGCCAGCAGACCTGGGGGCCCCGGGGAGCTGTTTTTT.

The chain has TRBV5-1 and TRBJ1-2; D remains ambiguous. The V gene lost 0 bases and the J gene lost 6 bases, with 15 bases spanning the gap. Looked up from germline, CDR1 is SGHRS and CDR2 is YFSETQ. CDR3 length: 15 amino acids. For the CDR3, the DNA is TGCGCCAGCAGCTTGGGAGGGAAGTCAGTCAATGGCTACACCTTC. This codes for CASSLGGKSVNGYTF.

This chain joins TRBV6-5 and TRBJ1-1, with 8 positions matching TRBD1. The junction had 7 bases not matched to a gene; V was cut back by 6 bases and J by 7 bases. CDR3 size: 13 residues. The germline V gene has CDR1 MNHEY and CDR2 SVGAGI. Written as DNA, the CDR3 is TGTGCCAGCAGCCTTCTTACAGGGGGTGAAGCTTTCTTT. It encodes CASSLLTGGEAFF.

The CDR3 spells CASSLVAGHSEQYF. The CDR3 DNA follows: TGTGCCAGCAGCTTAGTGGCTGGGCACTCCGAGCAGTACTTC. The V gene is TRBV7-9, the J gene TRBJ2-7; no reliable D call. The CDR3 sequence is 14 residues long. Trimming cost V 1 base and J 6 bases, with 13 bases left between them. CDR1 is SEHNR and CDR2 is FQNEAQ in the germline V gene (reference sequence).

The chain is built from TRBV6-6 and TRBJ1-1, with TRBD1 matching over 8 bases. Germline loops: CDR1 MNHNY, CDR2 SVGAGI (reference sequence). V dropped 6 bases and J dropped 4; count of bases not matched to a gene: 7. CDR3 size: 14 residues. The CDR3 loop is CASRYDTGGTEAFF. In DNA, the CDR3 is TGTGCCAGCAGGTACGACACAGGGGGCACTGAAGCTTTCTTT.

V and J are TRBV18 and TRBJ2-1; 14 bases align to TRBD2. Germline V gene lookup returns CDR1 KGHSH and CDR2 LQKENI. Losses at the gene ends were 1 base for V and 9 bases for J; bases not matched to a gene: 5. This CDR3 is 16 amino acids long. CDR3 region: CASSPQGLAGASEQFF. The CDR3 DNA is TGTGCCAGCTCACCACAGGGACTAGCGGGAGCGAGTGAGCAGTTCTTC.